Shown below are 16 T cell receptor beta chains from a single sample sequenced in a study of Graves' ophthalmopathy and Graves' hyperthyroidism (dated by TCRdb to the late 2010s). TCRdb names Illumina HiSeq 2000 as the instrument used. For repertoire sequencing, TCR beta CDR3 regions were amplified from RNA transcripts. The first round of RT-PCR was done with HTBI primers and the Qiagen OneStep RT-PCR kit, and was followed by a second round of multiplex PCR, then size selection and purification. The public reads were quality trimmed at Q25 with fastp and then assembled into clones with MiXCR by TCRdb, keeping productive beta chains. Rows with one shared CDR3 protein collapse into an entry with the most common genes and DNA. This sample lists a few hundred thousand distinct CDR3 sequences; 20% to 25% were detected once. The top ten clones comprise about 40% of the sample. The sequenced material came from peripheral blood. These receptors were taken from a woman aged 50 to 60 with Graves' ophthalmopathy. Donor details come from another sample of the same person, matched by shared clones.

This clonotype was counted once. A much more abundant neighbour one base away suggests this may be a read error. The V call is TRBV19, the J call TRBJ1-5, with a possible D match to TRBD1 (5 bases). CDR1 is LNHDA, CDR2 SQIVND, per germline (reference sequence). There are 13 residues in the CDR3. Between the trimmed V and J ends, which lost 3 bases and 9 bases, there was a span of 12 bases. CDR3 bases: TGTGCCAGTAGTATGAAGGCTCAGGGGCCCCAGCATTTT. Its protein product is CASSMKAQGPQHF.

This clonotype occurred many times. The rearrangement uses TRBV15 and TRBJ2-3, with a possible D match to TRBD2 (6 bases). Germline values: CDR1 LNHNV, CDR2 YYDKDF (reference sequence). V was trimmed by 4 bases and J by 1 base, leaving 9 bases between them. This CDR3 region has 14 residues. The CDR3 DNA sequence: TGTGCCACCAGCAATTGGGGGGGCACAGATACGCAGTATTTT. Translation: CATSNWGGTDTQYF.

This clonotype was detected many times. The chain combines TRBV6-1 with TRBJ1-1; D is uncertain. The CDR3 has 15 amino acids. V lost 8 bases and J 3 bases, leaving 19 bases between the germline ends. Germline CDR1 MNHNS, CDR2 SASEGT. The CDR3 spells CASRPNLRMDTEAFF. The CDR3 DNA is TGTGCCAGCCGCCCTAACTTGAGGATGGACACTGAAGCTTTCTTT.

This clonotype turned up a few times. The chain employs TRBV12-3 or TRBV12-4 and TRBJ2-5, with TRBD1 identical over 9 bases. V lost 7 bases, J lost 5 bases, and 8 bases stayed unmatched. The CDR3 runs 14 residues. In DNA, the CDR3 is TGTGCCAGCACCCTAGGGACAGGGAGGGAGACCCAGTACTTC. Translation: CASTLGTGRETQYF.

This chain uses TRBV19 with TRBJ2-7, with TRBD2 as a possible D gene (5 bases). Germline assignment: CDR1 LNHDA and CDR2 SQIVND (reference sequence). Between the trimmed V and J ends, which lost 3 bases and 0 bases, there was a span of 9 bases. The CDR3 extends over 14 amino acids. The CDR3 loop is CASSITGISYEQYF. Written as DNA, the CDR3 is TGTGCCAGTAGTATTACGGGAATCTCCTACGAGCAGTACTTC.

This clonotype was seen at least ten times. V usage is TRBV7-2 and J usage is TRBJ2-2; 9 nucleotides match TRBD2. Germline CDR1 SGHTA, CDR2 FQGNSA. Trimming removed 5 bases from V and 13 bases from J; junction bases left unmatched: 14. This CDR3 is built from 15 residues. CDR3 nucleotides: TGTGCCAGCAGCCCTGCTAGCGGGATATCCGGTTGGCTGTTTTTT. This translates into CASSPASGISGWLFF.

The V and J genes are TRBV5-1 and TRBJ2-2, with 7 bases that match TRBD2. The V gene end was trimmed by 4 bases and the J gene end by 6 bases; junction bases not matched to a gene: 9. The V gene's germline CDR1 is SGHRS and CDR2 YFSETQ. The length of the CDR3 is 15 residues. CDR3 DNA: TGCGCCAGCAGCCCAGTTGCGGGAGCGTCCGGGGAGCTGTTTTTT. Translating gives CASSPVAGASGELFF.

Many counts were recorded for this clonotype. The V and J genes are TRBV28 and TRBJ2-7; maybe TRBD1 (5 bases). This CDR3 contains 14 residues. Germline V gene data show CDR1 as MDHEN and CDR2 as SYDVKM. The ends were cut back, 3 bases at V and 3 bases at J, with 12 bases in the middle. CDR3 DNA: TGTGCCAGCAGTTTGAACCAGGGTGGCTACGAGCAGTACTTC. This encodes CASSLNQGGYEQYF.

This clonotype was recorded a few times. The junction does not match germline at one end; this may be a read error. The V call is TRBV19, the J call TRBJ2-2, with D perhaps matching TRBD2 (5 bases). CDR3 length equals 14 residues. Germline CDR1 reads LNHDA; CDR2 reads SQIVND (reference sequence). This CDR3 reads CASSISPNTGERFF. For the CDR3, the DNA is TGTGCCAGTAGTATAAGTCCCAACACCGGGGAGCGGTTTTTT. The complete variable domain, with remaining parts taken from reference TRBV19 and TRBJ2-2, reads DGGITQSPKYLFRKEGQNVTLSCEQNLNHDAMYWYRQDPGQGLRLIYYSQIVNDFQKGDIAEGYSVSREKKESFPLTVTSAQKNPTAFYLCASSISPNTGERFFGEGSRLTVL.

At least ten counts were recorded for this clonotype. The chain couples TRBV19 to TRBJ1-5; D not certain. The length of the CDR3 is 13 residues. Germline V gene data show CDR1 as LNHDA and CDR2 as SQIVND (reference sequence). With 0 bases removed from V and 6 bases from J, the gap between germline ends came to 6 bases. The CDR3, as DNA: TGTGCCAGTAGTATAGATGGTCGTCAGCCCCAGCATTTT. It yields the protein CASSIDGRQPQHF. The whole variable domain, remainder taken from reference TRBV19 and TRBJ1-5, is DGGITQSPKYLFRKEGQNVTLSCEQNLNHDAMYWYRQDPGQGLRLIYYSQIVNDFQKGDIAEGYSVSREKKESFPLTVTSAQKNPTAFYLCASSIDGRQPQHFGDGTRLSIL.

This clonotype was observed at least ten times. The V gene is TRBV28, the J gene TRBJ1-2; TRBD1 matches 7 bases. This CDR3 region has 13 residues. Germline CDR1 and CDR2: MDHEN and SYDVKM. In nucleotides, the CDR3 is TGTGCGACCGGACAGGTCTCCCCATATGGCTACACCTTC. It codes for CATGQVSPYGYTF.

This clonotype came up many times. The V call is TRBV15, the J call TRBJ2-2; D not certain. CDR3 length: 15 residues. CDR1 LNHNV and CDR2 YYDKDF come from the germline V gene (reference sequence). V dropped 7 bases and J dropped 1 base, with 13 bases sitting between them. Here the CDR3 reads CATNRRDLNTGELFF. The CDR3 DNA is TGTGCCACCAACCGGAGAGACTTGAACACCGGGGAGCTGTTTTTT.

At least ten counts were recorded for this clonotype. V gene TRBV2 combines with J gene TRBJ2-5; D might be TRBD2 (5 bases). This CDR3 is built from 17 residues. The germline V gene has CDR1 SNHLY and CDR2 FYNNEI. Trimming removed 5 bases at V and 3 bases at J, with 22 bases between. The CDR3 nucleotides read TGTGCCAGCAGTCCATCGAGATGGGCCGCGGAGGAAGAGACCCAGTACTTC. Translated, it gives CASSPSRWAAEEETQYF.

The chain joins TRBV12-3 or TRBV12-4 to TRBJ1-5; D ambiguous. Deletions cut 2 bases from V and 7 bases from J, with 9 bases between. The CDR3 spans 13 residues. CDR3 amino acids: CASSLLGGQPQHF. The DNA of the CDR3 is TGTGCCAGCAGTTTACTTGGCGGACAGCCCCAGCATTTT.

This clonotype was counted many times. CDR3 residues: CASSRGIGPYEQYF. For the CDR3, the DNA is TGTGCCAGCAGCCGGGGCATAGGGCCCTACGAGCAGTACTTC. The V gene is TRBV11-2, the J gene TRBJ2-7; D may match TRBD1 or TRBD2 (5 bases each). The CDR3 covers 14 residues. Germline CDR1 and CDR2: SGHAT and FQNNGV. Trimming took 5 bases from V and 2 from J, leaving 13 bases between them.

This clonotype has at least ten counts. The rearrangement joins TRBV6-5 to TRBJ1-3; no firm D call. The CDR3 loop spans 15 amino acids. Per the germline V gene, CDR1 is MNHEY and CDR2 is SVGAGI. Deletions cut 5 bases from V and 2 bases from J, with 13 bases between. CDR3 amino acids: CASSRSLKPGNTIYF. The CDR3 DNA is TGTGCCAGCAGTAGATCCCTGAAACCTGGAAACACCATATATTTT.